The 12 T cell receptor beta chains reported below all come from one sample, sequenced in a study of regulatory T cells in long-lasting Graves disease. Indicated time point: newly diagnosed GD, antithyroid drugs for less than 3 months. With RNA extracted from PBMCs as input, the TCR library was made. Construction of the TCR beta libraries employed iRepertoire HTBI primers in conjunction with Arm-PCR of CDR3 regions. Each CDR3 protein is one row after TCRdb ran MiXCR on the multiplex PCR reads. The table has hundreds of thousands of distinct CDR3 sequences, approximately 15% seen once. The sample also formed part of further work on T cells in Graves' hyperthyroidism and ophthalmopathy.

Sequenced here: peripheral blood mononuclear cells (PBMCs), sampled at new diagnosis, from a patient treated with antithyroid drugs. These receptors came from a woman aged 40 to 50 with Graves disease.

The rearrangement uses TRBV25-1 and TRBJ2-7; 7 nucleotides agree with TRBD1. V trimming: 2 bases; J trimming: 4 bases; junction bases outside the gene matches: 8. The CDR3 sequence is 15 residues long. Germline assignment: CDR1 MGHDK and CDR2 SYGVNS. This chain's CDR3 is CASSEPGTAAYEQYF. For the CDR3, the DNA is TGTGCCAGCAGTGAACCCGGGACAGCGGCTTACGAGCAGTACTTC.

This clonotype was seen at least ten times. The chain links TRBV28 to TRBJ2-1, with 11 nucleotides matching TRBD2. The germline gives CDR1 MDHEN, CDR2 SYDVKM. Germline trimming cut 6 bases from V and 1 base from J; bases unmatched to any gene: 5. The CDR3 extends over 16 amino acids. The CDR3 bases are TGTGCCAGCAGGCCCCCTAGCGGGAGGTCCTACAATGAGCAGTTCTTC. Encoded protein: CASRPPSGRSYNEQFF.

In regard to this clonotype: This could be a read error, since a much larger clone is one nucleotide away. V usage is TRBV12-5 and J usage is TRBJ2-1; the D is unclear. The CDR3 sequence is 16 residues long. Germline V gene data show CDR1 as LGHNT and CDR2 as FRNRAP. CDR3 residues: CASGLVLSETYNEQFF. The CDR3 DNA reads TGTGCCAGTGGTTTGGTACTTTCAGAGACCTACAATGAGCAGTTCTTC.

This clonotype was observed many times. The rearrangement joins TRBV5-1 to TRBJ2-7; 9 nucleotides line up with TRBD1. Unmatched junction bases numbered 3, after V lost 0 bases and J lost 5 bases. The germline V gene encodes CDR1 SGHRS and CDR2 YFSETQ. The CDR3 has 14 residues. CDR3 loop: CASSLGTGVDEQYF. CDR3 nucleotides: TGCGCCAGCAGCTTGGGGACAGGGGTCGACGAGCAGTACTTC.

This clonotype has at least ten counts. The chain combines TRBV3-1 with TRBJ2-5; 9 positions match TRBD2. The CDR3 length is 16 residues. Germline lookup yields CDR1 LGHDT and CDR2 YNNKEL (reference sequence). J lost 2 bases, V lost 4 bases, and 8 bases had no gene match. CDR3 residues: CASSPAAGGLQETQYF. CDR3 in DNA: TGTGCCAGCAGCCCGGCGGCGGGAGGGCTACAAGAGACCCAGTACTTC.

This clonotype has ten or more counts. The rearrangement links TRBV30 to TRBJ2-5; 7 nucleotides match TRBD2. The CDR3 consists of 16 residues. After removal of 0 bases from V and 5 bases from J, the junction contained 12 bases not matched to a gene. CDR1 and CDR2 from the germline V gene are GTSNPN and SVGIG (reference sequence). Written as DNA, the CDR3 is TGTGCCTGGAGTGTTCCCCCCCCAGCGGGACGGGAGACCCAGTACTTC. It yields the protein CAWSVPPPAGRETQYF. Full variable domain (outside the CDR3, taken from reference TRBV30 and TRBJ2-5): SQTIHQWPATLVQPVGSPLSLECTVEGTSNPNLYWYRQAAGRGLQLLFYSVGIGQISSEVPQNLSASRPQDRQFILSSKKLLLSDSGFYLCAWSVPPPAGRETQYFGPGTRLLVL.

This clonotype was counted many times. The J gene is TRBJ2-1, the V gene TRBV5-1, with 8 bases fitting TRBD1. V was pared by 4 bases and J by 15 bases, with 15 bases of the junction left unmatched. The CDR3 extends over 14 amino acids. Germline CDR1 is SGHRS and CDR2 is YFSETQ. The CDR3 region is CASSQEAGGFGGFF. The CDR3 nucleotides read TGCGCCAGCAGCCAGGAAGCAGGGGGCTTCGGCGGGTTCTTC. The variable domain in full, completed from reference TRBV5-1 and TRBJ2-1, reads KAGVTQTPRYLIKTRGQQVTLSCSPISGHRSVSWYQQTPGQGLQFLFEYFSETQRNKGNFPGRFSGRQFSNSRSEMNVSTLELGDSALYLCASSQEAGGFGGFFGPGTRLTVL.

This clonotype was recorded at least ten times. The V gene is TRBV12-3 or TRBV12-4, the J gene TRBJ2-7, with 11 bases matching TRBD1. The CDR3 extends over 16 amino acids. V shed 6 bases and J 3 bases; nucleotides not matched to a gene: 10. The CDR3 sequence: CASRRGPGQGGYEQYF. The CDR3 bases are TGTGCCAGCAGACGCGGACCGGGACAGGGGGGCTACGAGCAGTACTTC.

This clonotype was counted only a few times. The chain links TRBV11-3 to TRBJ2-1; D not certain. The CDR3 is 16 amino acids. The V gene's germline CDR1 is SGHNT and CDR2 YENEEA. V was trimmed by 4 bases and J by 0 bases, leaving 13 bases between them. CDR3 loop: CASSSRSSNSYNEQFF. CDR3 DNA: TGTGCCAGCAGCTCGCGGAGTAGCAACTCCTACAATGAGCAGTTCTTC. Supplemented by reference TRBV11-3 and TRBJ2-1, the full variable domain reads EAGVVQSPRYKIIEKKQPVAFWCNPISGHNTLYWYLQNLGQGPELLIRYENEEAVDDSQLPKDRFSAERLKGVDSTLKIQPAELGDSAVYLCASSSRSSNSYNEQFFGPGTRLTVL.

This clonotype was counted a few times. CDR3 DNA: TGTGCCAGCAGCGTGGGACAGGACGTTTACAATGAGCAGTTCTTC. Amino acids: CASSVGQDVYNEQFF. V and J are TRBV2 and TRBJ2-1; 8 positions match TRBD1. The trim removed 6 bases at V and 4 bases at J, leaving 8 bases unmatched. The CDR3 is 15 amino acids. Germline V CDR1 and CDR2: SNHLY, FYNNEI.

The CDR3 region is CASSGGRVGDWNTEAFF. In DNA form, the CDR3 reads TGTGCCAGTAGTGGGGGGAGAGTTGGAGATTGGAACACTGAAGCTTTCTTT. The chain recombines TRBV19 with TRBJ1-1, with TRBD1 as a possible D gene (5 bases). CDR3 length: 17 amino acids. V was trimmed by 5 bases and J by 1 base, leaving 20 bases between them. Germline V gene data show CDR1 as LNHDA and CDR2 as SQIVND (reference sequence).

At least ten counts were recorded for this clonotype. The chain uses TRBV12-3 or TRBV12-4 and TRBJ1-1, with D maybe TRBD1 (5 bases). Trimming took off 7 bases at V and 6 bases at J, with 6 bases between the two ends. The length of the CDR3 is 10 residues. The CDR3 nucleotides read TGTGCCAGCAAAGGGGCTGAAGCTTTCTTT. Its translation: CASKGAEAFF.